This TCR beta chain was captured by sequencing in a study of cytomegalovirus exposure and HLA in healthy donors. Findings of the study overall: Confirmation in vitro established that a few CMV-associated chains were specific for CMV antigens. The authors enumerated 164 TCR beta chains as linked to cytomegalovirus.

Germline CDR1 SGHNT, CDR2 YENEEA. J was trimmed by 1 base and V by 2 bases; bases with no gene match: 8. The CDR3 loop spans 18 amino acids. Notes on this clone: The target antigen is unknown.

PCR amplification relied on 60 Vbeta primers (plus 13 Jbeta primers). Clones were read by immunoSEQ multiplex PCR, and TCRdb kept only the in-frame ones, dropping some. This table has some 180,000 clones, around 81% appearing once. Sequencing was performed on PBMCs. This rearrangement joins TRBV11-3 to TRBJ2-3; 11 bases map to TRBD2. The receptor comes from a man aged 30-40 years in good health and CMV-seronegative. The DNA for the CDR3 is TGTGCCAGCAGCTTACAACTAGCGGGAGAGCTGGGCACAGATACGCAGTATTTT. Translated: CASSLQLAGELGTDTQYF.